The sequence of this T cell receptor beta chain was determined in a study of blood T cells in healthy people across ages. For the second PCR, which ran for about 7 to 11 cycles, a sample-barcoded 5' primer and a J-beta primer mix were used. TCRdb fed the 5' RACE reads into MiXCR, producing one record per CDR3 protein. The table records hundreds of thousands of distinct CDR3 sequences, more than 45% of them present only once. This clonotype was counted a few times. One base away lies a much larger clone, so this may be a sequencing read error. This sequence originates from a woman aged 80 or over in good health. The sample consisted of blood.

This CDR3 reads CASSLRLGFGTDTQYF. CDR3 sequence (DNA): TGTGCCAGCAGTTTGCGTCTGGGTTTCGGCACAGATACGCAGTATTTT. The chain uses TRBV28 and TRBJ2-3; D gene uncertain. Trimming took off 3 bases at V and 1 base at J, with 14 bases between the two ends. Germline assignment: CDR1 MDHEN and CDR2 SYDVKM. The length of the CDR3 is 16 residues. The full variable domain, with the rest looked up from reference TRBV28 and TRBJ2-3, is DVKVTQSSRYLVKRTGEKVFLECVQDMDHENMFWYRQDPGLGLRLIYFSYDVKMKEKGDIPEGYSVSREKKERFSLILESASTNQTSMYLCASSLRLGFGTDTQYFGPGTRLTVL.